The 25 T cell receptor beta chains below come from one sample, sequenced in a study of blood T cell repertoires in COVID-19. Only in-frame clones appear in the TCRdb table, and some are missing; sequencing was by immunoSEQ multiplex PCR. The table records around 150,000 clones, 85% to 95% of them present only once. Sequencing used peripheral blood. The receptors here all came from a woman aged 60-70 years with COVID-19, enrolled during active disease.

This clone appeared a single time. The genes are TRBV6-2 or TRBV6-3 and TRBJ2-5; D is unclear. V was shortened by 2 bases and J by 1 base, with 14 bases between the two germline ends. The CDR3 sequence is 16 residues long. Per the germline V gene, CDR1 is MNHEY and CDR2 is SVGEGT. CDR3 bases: TGTGCCAGCAGTTACCCCGCAACAGACATCCAAGAGACCCAGTACTTC. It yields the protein CASSYPATDIQETQYF.

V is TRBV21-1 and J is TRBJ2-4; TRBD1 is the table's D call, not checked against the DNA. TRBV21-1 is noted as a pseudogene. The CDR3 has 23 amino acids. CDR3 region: CASSKGTGRLSGERTPAKNIQYF. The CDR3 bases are TGTGCCAGCAGCAAAGGCACAGGGCGATTATCTGGGGAAAGGACTCCCGCCAAAAACATTCAGTACTTC.

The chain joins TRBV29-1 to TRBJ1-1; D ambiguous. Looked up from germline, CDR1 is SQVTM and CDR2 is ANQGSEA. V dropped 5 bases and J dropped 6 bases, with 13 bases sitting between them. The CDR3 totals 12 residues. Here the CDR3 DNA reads TGCAGCGTTAGTCGTGGCCGGGCTGAAGCTTTCTTT. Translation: CSVSRGRAEAFF.

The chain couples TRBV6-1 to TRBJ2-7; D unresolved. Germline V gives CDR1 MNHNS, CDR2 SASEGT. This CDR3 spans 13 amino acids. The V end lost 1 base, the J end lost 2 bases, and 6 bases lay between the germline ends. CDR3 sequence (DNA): TGTGCCAGCAGTGAAGGTACACCCTACGAGCAGTACTTC. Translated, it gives CASSEGTPYEQYF.

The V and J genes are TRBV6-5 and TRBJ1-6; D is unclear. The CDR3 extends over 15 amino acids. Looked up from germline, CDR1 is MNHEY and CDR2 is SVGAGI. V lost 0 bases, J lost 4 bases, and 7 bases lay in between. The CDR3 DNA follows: TGTGCCAGCAGTTACTCTATAACATATAATTCACCCCTCCACTTT. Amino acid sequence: CASSYSITYNSPLHF.

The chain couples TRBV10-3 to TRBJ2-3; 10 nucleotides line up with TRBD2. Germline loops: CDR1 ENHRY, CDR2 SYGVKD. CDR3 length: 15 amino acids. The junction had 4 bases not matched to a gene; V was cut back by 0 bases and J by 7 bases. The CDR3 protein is CAISESSGGINTQYF. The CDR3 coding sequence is TGTGCCATCAGTGAGTCTAGCGGGGGGATAAATACGCAGTATTTT.

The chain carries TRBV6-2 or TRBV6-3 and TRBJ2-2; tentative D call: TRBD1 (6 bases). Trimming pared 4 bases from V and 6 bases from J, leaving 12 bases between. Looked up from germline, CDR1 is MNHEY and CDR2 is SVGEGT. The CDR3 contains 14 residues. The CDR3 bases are TGTGCCAGCAGTTCTATCAGGGGTCCCGGGGAGCTGTTTTTT. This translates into CASSSIRGPGELFF.

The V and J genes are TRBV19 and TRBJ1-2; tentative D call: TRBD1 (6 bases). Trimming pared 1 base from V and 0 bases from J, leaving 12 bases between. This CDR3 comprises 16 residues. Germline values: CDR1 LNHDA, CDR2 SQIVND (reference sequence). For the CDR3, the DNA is TGTGCCAGTAGTATAGGGGGGGGCGGTTCTAACTATGGCTACACCTTC. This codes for CASSIGGGGSNYGYTF.

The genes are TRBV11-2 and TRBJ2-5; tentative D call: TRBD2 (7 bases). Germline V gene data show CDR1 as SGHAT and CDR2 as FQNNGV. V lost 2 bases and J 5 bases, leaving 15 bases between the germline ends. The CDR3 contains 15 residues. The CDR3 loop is CASSLRGGAWETQYF. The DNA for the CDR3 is TGTGCCAGCAGCTTACGTGGGGGGGCCTGGGAGACCCAGTACTTC.

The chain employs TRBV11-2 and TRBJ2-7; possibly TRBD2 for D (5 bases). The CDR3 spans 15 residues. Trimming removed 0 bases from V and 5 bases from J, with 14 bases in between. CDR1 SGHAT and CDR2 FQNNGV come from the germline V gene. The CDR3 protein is CASSLDFRGRNEQYF. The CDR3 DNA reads TGTGCCAGCAGCTTAGATTTTCGGGGTAGGAACGAGCAGTACTTC. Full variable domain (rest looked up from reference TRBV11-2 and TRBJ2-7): EAGVAQSPRYKIIEKRQSVAFWCNPISGHATLYWYQQILGQGPKLLIQFQNNGVVDDSQLPKDRFSAERLKGVDSTLKIQPAKLEDSAVYLCASSLDFRGRNEQYFGPGTRLTVT.

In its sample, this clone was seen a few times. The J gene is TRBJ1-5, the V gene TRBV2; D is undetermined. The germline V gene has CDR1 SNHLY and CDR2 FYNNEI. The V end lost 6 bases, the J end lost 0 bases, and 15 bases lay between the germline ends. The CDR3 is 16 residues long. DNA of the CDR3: TGTGCCAGCAGCCGCGGACTTACCGATAGCAATCAGCCCCAGCATTTT. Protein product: CASSRGLTDSNQPQHF.

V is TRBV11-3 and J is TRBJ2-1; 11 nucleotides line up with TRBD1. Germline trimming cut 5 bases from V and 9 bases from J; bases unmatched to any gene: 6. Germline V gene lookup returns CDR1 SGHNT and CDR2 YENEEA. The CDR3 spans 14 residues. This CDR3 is CASSTGTGGAEQFF. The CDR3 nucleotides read TGTGCCAGCAGCACCGGGACAGGGGGTGCTGAGCAGTTCTTC.

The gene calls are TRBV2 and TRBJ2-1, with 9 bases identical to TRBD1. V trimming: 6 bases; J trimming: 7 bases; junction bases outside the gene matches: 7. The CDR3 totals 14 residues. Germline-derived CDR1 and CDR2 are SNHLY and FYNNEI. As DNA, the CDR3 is TGTGCCAGCAGCTCACAGGGGGCCTTAAATGAGCAGTTCTTC. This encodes CASSSQGALNEQFF.

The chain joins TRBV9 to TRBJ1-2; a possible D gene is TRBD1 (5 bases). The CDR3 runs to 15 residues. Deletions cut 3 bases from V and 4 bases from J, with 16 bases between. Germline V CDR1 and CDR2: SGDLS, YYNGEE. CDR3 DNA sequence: TGTGCCAGCAGCGCGACCGAACAGGTTTCCTATGGCTACACCTTC. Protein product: CASSATEQVSYGYTF.

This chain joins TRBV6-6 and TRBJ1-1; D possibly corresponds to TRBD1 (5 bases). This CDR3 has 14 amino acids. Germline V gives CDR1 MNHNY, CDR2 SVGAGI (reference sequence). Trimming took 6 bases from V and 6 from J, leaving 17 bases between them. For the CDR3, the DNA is TGTGCCAGCAGACCCTCCCAGGGCCGAGCTGAAGCTTTCTTT. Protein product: CASRPSQGRAEAFF.

CDR3 bases: TGTGCCAGCAGCGGCCTGGAGCTTCAGCCCCAGCATTTT. Protein sequence: CASSGLELQPQHF. V gene TRBV21-1 combines with J gene TRBJ1-5. TRBV21-1 is assigned pseudogene status. The CDR3 has 13 amino acids.

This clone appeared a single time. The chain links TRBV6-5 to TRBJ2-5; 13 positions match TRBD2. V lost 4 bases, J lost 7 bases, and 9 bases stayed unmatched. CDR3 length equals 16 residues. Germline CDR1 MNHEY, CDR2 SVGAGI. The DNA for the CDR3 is TGTGCCAGCAGTTTCGGACTAGCGGGGGCTCGGGGGACCCAGTACTTC. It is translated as CASSFGLAGARGTQYF.

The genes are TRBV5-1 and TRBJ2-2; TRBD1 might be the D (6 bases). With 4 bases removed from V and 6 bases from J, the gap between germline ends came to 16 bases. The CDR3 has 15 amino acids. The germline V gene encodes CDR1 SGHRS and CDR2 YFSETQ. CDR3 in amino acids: CASSPTGLSAGELFF. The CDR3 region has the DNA TGCGCCAGCAGCCCGACAGGTCTGAGTGCCGGGGAGCTGTTTTTT.

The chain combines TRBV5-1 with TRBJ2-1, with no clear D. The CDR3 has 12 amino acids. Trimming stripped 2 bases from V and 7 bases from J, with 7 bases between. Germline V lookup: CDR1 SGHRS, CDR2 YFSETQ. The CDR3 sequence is CASSFLLNEQFF. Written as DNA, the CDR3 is TGCGCCAGCAGCTTCCTACTTAATGAGCAGTTCTTC.

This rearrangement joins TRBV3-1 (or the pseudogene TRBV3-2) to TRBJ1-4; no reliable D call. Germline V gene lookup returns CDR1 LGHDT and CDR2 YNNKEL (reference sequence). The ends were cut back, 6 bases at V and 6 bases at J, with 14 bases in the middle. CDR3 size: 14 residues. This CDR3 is CASSPQPGDEKLFF. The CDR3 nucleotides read TGTGCCAGCAGTCCCCAGCCGGGAGATGAAAAACTGTTTTTT.

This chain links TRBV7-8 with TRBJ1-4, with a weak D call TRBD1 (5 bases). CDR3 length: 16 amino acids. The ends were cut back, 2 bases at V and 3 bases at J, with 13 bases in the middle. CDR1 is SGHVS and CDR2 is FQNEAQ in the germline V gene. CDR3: CASSLQIWGANEKLFF. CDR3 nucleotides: TGTGCCAGCAGCTTACAAATTTGGGGGGCTAATGAAAAACTGTTTTTT.

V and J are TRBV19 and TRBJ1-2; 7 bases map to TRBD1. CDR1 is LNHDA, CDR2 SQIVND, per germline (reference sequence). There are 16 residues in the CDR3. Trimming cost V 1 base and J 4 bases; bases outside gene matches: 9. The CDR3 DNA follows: TGTGCCAGTAGTATAGGCGAAAGGGGGCGGCTCTATGGCTACACCTTC. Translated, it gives CASSIGERGRLYGYTF.

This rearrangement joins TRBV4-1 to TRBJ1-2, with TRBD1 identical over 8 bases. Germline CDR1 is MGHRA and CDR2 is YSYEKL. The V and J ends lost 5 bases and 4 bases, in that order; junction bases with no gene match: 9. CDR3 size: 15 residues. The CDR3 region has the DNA TGCGCCAGCAGCACACAGGGGGTGCTCCCCTATGGCTACACCTTC. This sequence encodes CASSTQGVLPYGYTF.

In DNA form, the CDR3 reads TGCAGTGCCAACCACAGGGCTGGCGCTTTCTTT. It codes for CSANHRAGAFF. The rearrangement links TRBV20-1 to TRBJ1-1; D may be TRBD1 (6 bases). The CDR3 runs to 11 residues. With 6 bases removed from V and 11 bases from J, the gap between germline ends came to 16 bases. Germline V gene data show CDR1 as DFQATT and CDR2 as SNEGSKA (reference sequence).

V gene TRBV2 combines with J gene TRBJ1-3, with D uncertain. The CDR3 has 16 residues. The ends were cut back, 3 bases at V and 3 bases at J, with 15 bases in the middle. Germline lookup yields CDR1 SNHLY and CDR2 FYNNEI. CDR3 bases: TGTGCCAGCAGTGAGGTGCCAGGCCAGGTTGGAAACACCATATATTTT. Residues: CASSEVPGQVGNTIYF.